The 27 T cell receptor beta chains reported below all come from one sample, sequenced in a study of blood T cell repertoires in COVID-19. Only in-frame clones appear in the TCRdb table, and some are missing; sequencing was by immunoSEQ multiplex PCR. The sample consists of some 150,000 clones, 75% to 90% of them appearing once. The sample taken for sequencing was peripheral blood. The origin of the receptors is a man in his 60s with acute or convalescent COVID-19.

This clone was observed once. The J gene is TRBJ1-1, the V gene TRBV4-2; perhaps TRBD1 as D (6 bases). The V and J ends lost 0 bases and 1 base respectively, with 9 bases between them. This CDR3 comprises 15 residues. Germline V gives CDR1 LGHNA, CDR2 YNFKEQ. The CDR3 region is CASSQDGQPNTEAFF. CDR3 sequence (DNA): TGTGCCAGCAGCCAAGATGGACAGCCGAACACTGAAGCTTTCTTT.

The V call is TRBV5-1, the J call TRBJ2-2; 7 nucleotides match TRBD2. The J segment lost 2 bases and the V segment lost 4 bases, leaving 2 bases of the junction unmatched. In germline, CDR1 is SGHRS, CDR2 YFSETQ. This CDR3 spans 14 amino acids. As DNA, the CDR3 is TGCGCCAGCAGCGCGGGACTAAACACCGGGGAGCTGTTTTTT. Encoded protein: CASSAGLNTGELFF.

This clone occurred a few times. The genes are TRBV19 and TRBJ2-5, with 10 bases aligning to TRBD2. The length of the CDR3 is 16 residues. Unmatched junction bases numbered 9, after V lost 3 bases and J lost 5 bases. Germline-derived CDR1 and CDR2 are LNHDA and SQIVND (reference sequence). The CDR3 sequence: CASSIGASGRRETQYF. In DNA, the CDR3 is TGTGCCAGTAGTATCGGAGCTAGCGGGAGAAGGGAGACCCAGTACTTC.

This chain connects TRBV14 to TRBJ1-6, with D maybe TRBD1 (5 bases). Germline CDR1 and CDR2: SGHDN and FVKESK. Trimming cost V 6 bases and J 7 bases, with 13 bases left between them. The CDR3 totals 14 residues. In DNA, the CDR3 is TGTGCCAGCAGGGCGGGACGGGGGAATTCACCCCTCCACTTT. Encoded protein: CASRAGRGNSPLHF.

This chain uses TRBV5-4 with TRBJ1-1; D unresolved. V was pared by 3 bases and J by 7 bases, with 13 bases between. The CDR3 runs 13 residues. Germline CDR1 SGHNT, CDR2 YYREEE (reference sequence). The CDR3, as DNA: TGTGCCAGCAGCTCTTCTCCCCGGGATGAAGCTTTCTTT. Amino acid sequence: CASSSSPRDEAFF.

This chain joins TRBV9 and TRBJ2-5, with TRBD2 matching over 10 bases. V was pared by 4 bases and J by 2 bases, with 5 bases of the junction left unmatched. There are 15 residues in the CDR3. Germline values: CDR1 SGDLS, CDR2 YYNGEE. The CDR3 spells CASSRGLAAQETQYF. DNA for the CDR3: TGTGCCAGCAGCCGAGGACTAGCGGCACAAGAGACCCAGTACTTC.

The chain uses TRBV7-6 and TRBJ2-1, with 9 bases that match TRBD2. Germline V gene lookup returns CDR1 SGHVS and CDR2 FNYEAQ. This CDR3 is 16 amino acids long. The J segment lost 1 base and the V segment lost 4 bases, leaving 5 bases of the junction unmatched. CDR3 nucleotide sequence: TGTGCCAGCAGCTGGGCGGCGGGGGGGTCCTACAATGAGCAGTTCTTC. Translation gives CASSWAAGGSYNEQFF. The variable domain in full, completed from reference TRBV7-6 and TRBJ2-1, reads GAGVSQSPRYKVTKRGQDVALRCDPISGHVSLYWYRQALGQGPEFLTYFNYEAQQDKSGLPNDRFSAERPEGSISTLTIQRTEQRDSAMYRCASSWAAGGSYNEQFFGPGTRLTVL.

This rearrangement joins TRBV28 to TRBJ1-5; D uncertain. V was clipped by 3 bases and J by 4 bases, with 22 bases between them. Germline V gene data show CDR1 as MDHEN and CDR2 as SYDVKM. The CDR3 is made up of 18 amino acids. CDR3 sequence (DNA): TGTGCCAGCAGTTTCCCAGCAGGTCTACGGGGAAATAATCAGCCCCAGCATTTT. This translates into CASSFPAGLRGNNQPQHF.

The chain employs TRBV9 and TRBJ2-1; the match to TRBD1 covers 7 bases. The trim removed 5 bases at V and 12 bases at J, leaving 8 bases unmatched. The CDR3 runs to 12 residues. CDR1 and CDR2 from the germline V gene are SGDLS and YYNGEE. This CDR3 reads CASSSTGALQFF. The CDR3 bases are TGTGCCAGCAGTTCCACAGGGGCTTTGCAGTTCTTC.

The V and J genes are TRBV6-2 or TRBV6-3 and TRBJ2-7; possible D gene TRBD2, 5 bases. V lost 6 bases and J 1 base, leaving 19 bases between the germline ends. The V gene's germline CDR1 is MNHEY and CDR2 SVGEGT. The CDR3 contains 16 residues. CDR3 residues: CASSMGAVDESYEQYF. CDR3 sequence (DNA): TGTGCCAGCAGCATGGGAGCGGTCGACGAATCCTACGAGCAGTACTTC.

Notes on this clone: Additional DNA sequences in this sample encode the identical CDR3. This chain joins TRBV3-1 (or the pseudogene TRBV3-2) and TRBJ1-5; 9 bases are a match to TRBD1. This CDR3 spans 14 amino acids. V gave up 4 bases and J gave up 4 bases; unmatched junction bases: 2. In germline, CDR1 is LGHDT, CDR2 YNNKEL (reference sequence). The CDR3: CASSLGQGNQPQHF. CDR3 DNA sequence: TGTGCCAGCAGCCTTGGACAGGGGAATCAGCCCCAGCATTTT.

V is TRBV7-2 and J is TRBJ1-2; a weak D match, TRBD1 (5 bases). This CDR3 spans 15 amino acids. V was shortened by 2 bases and J by 1 base, with 11 bases between the two germline ends. Germline CDR1 is SGHTA and CDR2 is FQGNSA. CDR3 nucleotides: TGTGCCAGCAGCTTAATGGGGCAGGGTAACTATGGCTACACCTTC. Encoded protein: CASSLMGQGNYGYTF.

The rearrangement joins TRBV12-5 to TRBJ2-1; D is perhaps TRBD1 (5 bases). Germline assignment: CDR1 LGHNT and CDR2 FRNRAP. Deletions cut 3 bases from V and 6 bases from J, with 18 bases between. The CDR3 is 16 amino acids. The CDR3, as DNA: TGTGCTAGTGGTTTCCCACCCGGGTCAGGGCGCAATGAGCAGTTCTTC. This sequence encodes CASGFPPGSGRNEQFF.

The chain links TRBV7-9 to TRBJ2-3, with 7 bases aligning to TRBD2. The CDR3 has 15 residues. V dropped 1 base and J dropped 3; count of bases not matched to a gene: 4. Germline loops: CDR1 SEHNR, CDR2 FQNEAQ (reference sequence). CDR3 coding DNA: TGTGCCAGCAGCTTAGGCGGGAGTAAGACAGATACGCAGTATTTT. It yields the protein CASSLGGSKTDTQYF. Complete variable domain (other parts from reference TRBV7-9 and TRBJ2-3): DTGVSQNPRHKITKRGQNVTFRCDPISEHNRLYWYRQTLGQGPEFLTYFQNEAQLEKSRLLSDRFSAERPKGSFSTLEIQRTEQGDSAMYLCASSLGGSKTDTQYFGPGTRLTVL.

This clone turned up a few times. CDR3 amino acids: CASSLDGLAGGLGQFF. The CDR3 nucleotides are TGTGCCAGCAGCTTAGATGGCCTAGCGGGGGGCTTAGGGCAGTTCTTC. J is TRBJ2-1 and V is TRBV7-9; TRBD2 agrees at 11 bases. This CDR3 is built from 16 residues. Germline CDR1 is SEHNR and CDR2 is FQNEAQ (reference sequence). The ends lost 1 base at V and 12 bases at J; junction bases unmatched: 11.

The rearrangement joins TRBV27 to TRBJ1-4; D is unresolved. There are 14 residues in the CDR3. Germline CDR1 reads MNHEY; CDR2 reads SMNVEV (reference sequence). V was pared by 1 base and J by 7 bases, with 10 bases between. CDR3 region: CASSLFNPGEKLFF. The CDR3 DNA is TGTGCCAGCAGTTTATTTAATCCGGGTGAAAAACTGTTTTTT.

This clone appeared once. V is TRBV29-1 and J is TRBJ2-3; D perhaps matches TRBD1 (6 bases). There are 18 residues in the CDR3. Germline CDR1 is SQVTM and CDR2 is ANQGSEA. Trimming took 7 bases from V and 4 from J, leaving 30 bases between them. The CDR3 spells CSADLTGKDVPQADTQYF. The CDR3 nucleotides are TGCAGCGCCGACCTTACAGGGAAAGATGTCCCACAAGCAGATACGCAGTATTTT.

The CDR3 reads CASSVERGKLFF. CDR3 in DNA: TGTGCCAGCAGCGTAGAGAGGGGGAAACTGTTTTTT. V is TRBV9 and J is TRBJ1-4; TRBD1 is a possible D gene (6 bases). Germline V gene data show CDR1 as SGDLS and CDR2 as YYNGEE. Trimming removed 0 bases at V and 11 bases at J, with 8 bases between. This CDR3 region has 12 residues.

This clone was counted only a few times. V and J are TRBV12-5 and TRBJ1-5; 12 bases align to TRBD1. Germline values: CDR1 LGHNT, CDR2 FRNRAP. J lost 6 bases, V lost 7 bases, and 10 bases had no gene match. The CDR3 spans 16 residues. This CDR3 is CASAAGTGGSSQPQHF. DNA of the CDR3: TGTGCTAGTGCCGCCGGGACAGGGGGCTCAAGTCAGCCCCAGCATTTT.

The chain couples TRBV11-2 to TRBJ2-2; the match to TRBD2 covers 8 bases. Trimming took 7 bases from V and 2 from J; bases not matched to a gene: 9. This CDR3 has 16 amino acids. CDR1 is SGHAT, CDR2 FQNNGV, per germline. The CDR3 region has the DNA TGTGCCAGCACCCGAACTAGCGGAGCCAACACCGGGGAGCTGTTTTTT. It codes for CASTRTSGANTGELFF.

J is TRBJ2-2 and V is TRBV28, with TRBD1 matching 8 bases. Unmatched junction bases numbered 10, after V lost 8 bases and J lost 8 bases. The length of the CDR3 is 14 residues. Germline V gene lookup returns CDR1 MDHEN and CDR2 SYDVKM. The DNA of the CDR3 is TGTGCCAGCGCCCCGGGACAGGTGCAAGGGGAGCTGTTTTTT. This translates into CASAPGQVQGELFF.

V usage is TRBV5-1 and J usage is TRBJ1-2; 7 bases are a match to TRBD1. The CDR3 length is 12 residues. Germline CDR1 SGHRS, CDR2 YFSETQ. After removal of 4 bases from V and 5 bases from J, the junction contained 2 bases not matched to a gene. DNA for the CDR3: TGCGCCAGCAGCCCGGGACAGTATGGCTACACCTTC. Translation gives CASSPGQYGYTF.

The rearrangement uses TRBV1 and TRBJ2-7; TRBD2 is the table's D call and was not checked against the DNA. TRBV1 is flagged as a pseudogene. This CDR3 has 16 amino acids. DNA for the CDR3: TGCACCAGCAGCCATCCCCAGCGGGAGGGGTCTCCCGAGCAGTACTTC. Protein: CTSSHPQREGSPEQYF.

The rearrangement uses TRBV3-1 (or the pseudogene TRBV3-2) and TRBJ1-2; D call uncertain. Per the germline V gene, CDR1 is LGHDT and CDR2 is YNNKEL (reference sequence). The CDR3 consists of 15 residues. Trimming stripped 1 base from V and 8 bases from J, with 17 bases between. CDR3 residues: CASSQGARSSGGYTF. The CDR3 nucleotides are TGTGCCAGCAGCCAAGGGGCCAGGTCCTCTGGAGGCTACACCTTC.

This clone was observed a handful of times. The gene calls are TRBV19 and TRBJ2-2; D gene unclear. Germline V gene sequence: CDR1 LNHDA, CDR2 SQIVND (reference sequence). The CDR3 extends over 14 amino acids. The V end was cut by 4 bases, the J end by 3 bases, with 9 bases between. The CDR3 protein is CASSRGSHTGELFF. Written as DNA, the CDR3 is TGTGCCAGTAGTAGAGGCTCTCACACCGGGGAGCTGTTTTTT.

This clone was seen once. The chain links TRBV3-1 (or the pseudogene TRBV3-2) to TRBJ2-7; 9 bases are a match to TRBD1. This CDR3 is built from 14 residues. The germline gives CDR1 LGHDT, CDR2 YNNKEL (reference sequence). V was clipped by 7 bases and J by 3 bases; unmatched bases: 7. CDR3 region: CASTGTGLNYEQYF. The CDR3, as DNA: TGTGCCAGCACGGGGACAGGGTTGAACTACGAGCAGTACTTC.

V is TRBV18 and J is TRBJ1-2, with a weak D call TRBD1 (5 bases). The CDR3 loop spans 13 amino acids. Looked up from germline, CDR1 is KGHSH and CDR2 is LQKENI. V was trimmed by 3 bases and J by 3 bases, leaving 8 bases between them. The DNA of the CDR3 is TGTGCCAGCTCACCGGAGACAGACTATGGCTACACCTTC. Translating gives CASSPETDYGYTF.